A selection of T cell receptor beta chains follows, all from one sample in a study of cytomegalovirus exposure and HLA in healthy donors. This table comes from immunoSEQ multiplex PCR, and its TCRdb copy is limited to in-frame clones, with some not included. The data contain 200,000 or so clones, 76% of them seen just once; the ten biggest clones take up under 0.8%. Source material: PBMCs. The origin of the receptors is a man aged 18 to 30 in good health and CMV-seronegative. CDR3s leave out the opening cysteine and the closing phenylalanine or tryptophan.

cdr3_aa,cdr3_length,v_call,j_call
ASSLVRGRTSGELF,14,TRBV28,TRBJ2-2
ASSQEGPGTGGYEEQY,16,TRBV4-2,TRBJ2-7
ASSPPPSGQNTEAF,14,TRBV5-4,TRBJ1-1
ARGSGRASSYNEQF,14,TRBV21-1,TRBJ2-1
ASSARLPGQTFYEQY,15,TRBV14,TRBJ2-7
ASGAGARAKNIQY,13,TRBV6-4,TRBJ2-4
ASSVFGLAAMDEQY,14,TRBV9,TRBJ2-7
ASSHGRSGNTIY,12,TRBV2,TRBJ1-3
ASSSGTGQGTEAF,13,TRBV7-9,TRBJ1-1
ASSHLAGNSYNEQF,14,TRBV4-1,TRBJ2-1
ASSLNGRADTQY,12,TRBV7-3,TRBJ2-3
ASSSRGGARRAAYEQY,16,TRBV7-2,TRBJ2-7
ASSLVTGGFTEAF,13,TRBV7-9,TRBJ1-1
ASSQGQGSSCEQY,13,TRBV14,TRBJ2-7
AWSVRGVDTGELF,13,TRBV30,TRBJ2-2
AWSVADYSNQPQH,13,TRBV30,TRBJ1-5
ASSDSWRESSEQF,13,TRBV6-4,TRBJ2-1
ASSGYPSNRGYT,12,TRBV9,TRBJ1-2
ASSLFGPTSSYEQY,14,TRBV7-3,TRBJ2-7
ASSSPGGAPSSGANVLT,17,TRBV7-9,TRBJ2-6
ASSPTPYSGANVLT,14,TRBV9,TRBJ2-6
ASSQLGSGSPSQETQY,16,TRBV2,TRBJ2-5
ATSDVGGLGEQY,12,TRBV25-1,TRBJ2-7
ASSWDRLNTEAF,12,TRBV6-5,TRBJ1-1
ASSPGTTDTQY,11,TRBV18,TRBJ2-3
ASSPPQGYEQY,11,TRBV18,TRBJ2-7